The 15 T cell receptor beta chains reported below all come from one sample, sequenced in a study of T-cell memory formation after mild COVID-19. Each CDR3 protein is one row after TCRdb ran MiXCR on the 5' RACE reads. This sample yields about 210,000 distinct CDR3 sequences, of which around 30% are seen a single time; approximately 10% belongs to the top ten. The sample was PBMCs or a T cell subset sorted from them (not recorded which). The receptors here all came from an adult woman who had mild COVID-19 (a few samples of this study predate the infection). Cell type and time point are not known.

In this sample, this clonotype turned up many times. The gene calls are TRBV7-9 and TRBJ1-5; 9 bases fit TRBD1. The length of the CDR3 is 16 residues. J was trimmed by 5 bases and V by 1 base; bases with no gene match: 6. Germline V lookup: CDR1 SEHNR, CDR2 FQNEAQ (reference sequence). CDR3 loop: CASSLEGTGRHQPQHF. The CDR3 coding sequence is TGTGCCAGCAGCTTAGAGGGGACAGGGAGGCATCAGCCCCAGCATTTT.

This chain links TRBV7-6 with TRBJ2-1; TRBD2 matches 9 bases. Trimming cost V 8 bases and J 7 bases; bases outside gene matches: 6. CDR3 length: 13 residues. The germline CDR1 and CDR2 sequences are SGHVS and FNYEAQ. The CDR3 coding sequence is TGTGCCAGCGGGAGCGGGGGGCTAAATGAGCAGTTCTTC. It codes for CASGSGGLNEQFF.

This clonotype was recorded a few times. The chain uses TRBV5-1 and TRBJ2-5; 7 bases are a match to TRBD1. V lost 4 bases and J lost 0; bases outside the gene matches: 6. The CDR3 consists of 15 residues. The germline CDR1 and CDR2 sequences are SGHRS and YFSETQ. CDR3 in DNA: TGCGCCAGCAGCCCCGGGACAGAGTACCAAGAGACCCAGTACTTC. Translated, it gives CASSPGTEYQETQYF. Together with reference TRBV5-1 and TRBJ2-5, the CDR3 gives the full variable domain: KAGVTQTPRYLIKTRGQQVTLSCSPISGHRSVSWYQQTPGQGLQFLFEYFSETQRNKGNFPGRFSGRQFSNSRSEMNVSTLELGDSALYLCASSPGTEYQETQYFGPGTRLLVL.

This chain joins TRBV20-1 and TRBJ2-1; 7 bases agree with TRBD2. V trimming: 5 bases; J trimming: 10 bases; junction bases outside the gene matches: 11. CDR3 length: 13 residues. From germline, CDR1 is DFQATT and CDR2 SNEGSKA (reference sequence). The CDR3: CSAQRVASGEQFF. CDR3 nucleotide sequence: TGCAGTGCTCAAAGGGTGGCTAGCGGCGAGCAGTTCTTC.

This clonotype appeared a few times. The chain carries TRBV18 and TRBJ2-1; 9 positions match TRBD2. V gave up 2 bases and J gave up 4 bases; unmatched junction bases: 6. The CDR3 is made up of 16 amino acids. The germline CDR1 and CDR2 sequences are KGHSH and LQKENI. CDR3 coding DNA: TGTGCCAGCTCACCATTAAAGAGCGGGGGGTACAATGAGCAGTTCTTC. The encoded protein is CASSPLKSGGYNEQFF.

This clonotype was seen more than once but under ten times. The rearrangement joins TRBV7-2 to TRBJ2-7, with D possibly being TRBD2 (6 bases). The CDR3 spans 14 residues. Deletions cut 1 base from V and 3 bases from J, with 10 bases between. Germline V gene sequence: CDR1 SGHTA, CDR2 FQGNSA. As DNA, the CDR3 is TGTGCCAGCAGCTTAGGGGGACTCTTCTACGAGCAGTACTTC. As protein: CASSLGGLFYEQYF. The full variable domain, with the rest looked up from reference TRBV7-2 and TRBJ2-7, is GAGVSQSPSNKVTEKGKDVELRCDPISGHTALYWYRQSLGQGLEFLIYFQGNSAPDKSGLPSDRFSAERTGGSVSTLTIQRTQQEDSAVYLCASSLGGLFYEQYFGPGTRLTVT.

This clonotype was seen a few times. The chain recombines TRBV3-1 with TRBJ2-2, with D perhaps TRBD2 (6 bases). The germline V gene encodes CDR1 LGHDT and CDR2 YNNKEL (reference sequence). CDR3 length: 16 residues. Between the trimmed V and J ends, which lost 3 bases and 3 bases, there was a span of 14 bases. Here the CDR3 DNA reads TGTGCCAGCAGCCAGAGAGGGCGGGGAGACACCGGGGAGCTGTTTTTT. Encoded protein: CASSQRGRGDTGELFF.

The V and J genes are TRBV5-1 and TRBJ2-2; no definite D call. Germline loops: CDR1 SGHRS, CDR2 YFSETQ. Trimming removed 0 bases from V and 2 bases from J, with 5 bases in between. The CDR3 is made up of 14 amino acids. CDR3 nucleotide sequence: TGCGCCAGCAGCTTGGACATTAACACCGGGGAGCTGTTTTTT. This sequence encodes CASSLDINTGELFF.

This CDR3 reads CASSHGLTGGTEAFF. The CDR3 nucleotides read TGTGCCAGCAGCCACGGATTGACAGGAGGCACTGAAGCTTTCTTT. The rearrangement joins TRBV3-1 to TRBJ1-1; maybe TRBD1 (6 bases). Germline-derived CDR1 and CDR2 are LGHDT and YNNKEL (reference sequence). This CDR3 has 15 amino acids. V was pared by 3 bases and J by 4 bases, with 15 bases between.

This clonotype has only a few counts. The chain links TRBV2 to TRBJ2-2; no reliable D call. V gave up 6 bases and J gave up 6 bases, with 5 bases separating them. This CDR3 is built from 11 residues. Germline-derived CDR1 and CDR2 are SNHLY and FYNNEI. DNA of the CDR3: TGTGCCAGCAGCCCCGCCGGGGAGCTGTTTTTT. It yields the protein CASSPAGELFF.

This clonotype has just a few counts. V gene TRBV7-2 combines with J gene TRBJ2-7, with D perhaps matching TRBD2 (6 bases). V gave up 6 bases and J gave up 1 base, with 16 bases separating them. Germline loops: CDR1 SGHTA, CDR2 FQGNSA. The CDR3 is 15 residues long. CDR3 nucleotides: TGTGCCAGCAGAGCCGAATGGGCGGGGTCCTACGAGCAGTACTTC. Amino acid sequence: CASRAEWAGSYEQYF.

In the case of this clonotype: Mismatch with germline at one junction end may stem from a read error. The V and J genes are TRBV9 and TRBJ2-3; D tentatively reads TRBD1 or TRBD2 (5 bases each). The CDR3 spans 15 residues. Per germline, CDR1 SGDLS and CDR2 YYNGEE. The CDR3 protein is CDSSVAGGSTDTQYF. CDR3 nucleotides: TGTGACAGCAGCGTAGCTGGGGGTAGCACAGATACGCAGTATTTT.

Only a few counts were recorded for this clonotype. This chain links TRBV7-2 with TRBJ2-7; tentatively, D is TRBD2 (6 bases). Between the trimmed V and J ends, which lost 1 base and 6 bases, there was a span of 10 bases. Germline-derived CDR1 and CDR2 are SGHTA and FQGNSA. The CDR3 contains 13 residues. CDR3: CASSLGLVGEQYF. The CDR3 nucleotides are TGTGCCAGCAGCTTAGGACTAGTAGGCGAGCAGTACTTC. The full variable domain, in which reference TRBV7-2 and TRBJ2-7 provide the parts outside the CDR3, is GAGVSQSPSNKVTEKGKDVELRCDPISGHTALYWYRQSLGQGLEFLIYFQGNSAPDKSGLPSDRFSAERTGGSVSTLTIQRTQQEDSAVYLCASSLGLVGEQYFGPGTRLTVT.

The chain is built from TRBV4-2 and TRBJ2-3, with 9 bases matching TRBD2. This CDR3 has 19 amino acids. The V gene end was trimmed by 2 bases and the J gene end by 8 bases; junction bases not matched to a gene: 20. Germline loops: CDR1 LGHNA, CDR2 YNFKEQ. The CDR3 loop reads CASSQSDSSLAGRLVTQYF. For the CDR3, the DNA is TGTGCCAGCAGCCAAAGTGATTCGTCCCTAGCGGGGCGTTTAGTTACGCAGTATTTT.

The CDR3 is CASSRQGGNIQYF. The DNA of the CDR3 is TGTGCCAGCAGCCGACAGGGGGGAAACATTCAGTACTTC. The rearrangement joins TRBV7-2 to TRBJ2-4; 9 nucleotides agree with TRBD1. In germline, CDR1 is SGHTA, CDR2 FQGNSA. The CDR3 length is 13 residues. J was trimmed by 6 bases and V by 5 bases; bases with no gene match: 2.